This entry lists 8 T cell receptor beta chains sequenced from one sample in a study of blood T cell repertoires in COVID-19. Clones were sequenced by immunoSEQ multiplex PCR, and TCRdb holds only the in-frame ones, with some missing. The data contain 110,000 or so clones, 70% to 90% of them seen just once; the ten biggest clones take up less than 8.5%. The sequenced sample consisted of peripheral blood. These receptors all stem from a woman in her 70s who had recovered from COVID-19.

This chain connects TRBV11-2 to TRBJ1-4; D gene uncertain. This CDR3 is 13 amino acids long. CDR1 is SGHAT, CDR2 FQNNGV, per germline. Trimming took 0 bases from V and 7 from J, leaving 6 bases between them. CDR3 bases: TGTGCCAGCAGCTTAGAGACACGTGAAAAACTGTTTTTT. It encodes CASSLETREKLFF.

J is TRBJ1-5 and V is TRBV19; no clear D gene. V lost 2 bases to trimming and J lost 7 bases, with 9 bases between them. Germline values: CDR1 LNHDA, CDR2 SQIVND (reference sequence). The CDR3 extends over 13 amino acids. Written as DNA, the CDR3 is TGTGCCAGTAGTATACGAGTCGCCCAGCCCCAGCATTTT. Encoded protein: CASSIRVAQPQHF. Full variable domain (missing parts from reference TRBV19 and TRBJ1-5): DGGITQSPKYLFRKEGQNVTLSCEQNLNHDAMYWYRQDPGQGLRLIYYSQIVNDFQKGDIAEGYSVSREKKESFPLTVTSAQKNPTAFYLCASSIRVAQPQHFGDGTRLSIL.

J is TRBJ1-3 and V is TRBV3-1 (or the pseudogene TRBV3-2), with D unresolved. Germline V lookup: CDR1 LGHDT, CDR2 YNNKEL (reference sequence). The CDR3 is made up of 13 amino acids. V was cut by 6 bases and J by 3 bases, with 9 bases left in between. CDR3 bases: TGTGCCAGCAGGCCCACAAGTGGAAACACCATATATTTT. It encodes CASRPTSGNTIYF.

This sequence joins TRBV4-1 and TRBJ1-1; unclear D gene. CDR3 length: 15 residues. In germline, CDR1 is MGHRA, CDR2 YSYEKL. With 1 base removed from V and 7 bases from J, the gap between germline ends came to 16 bases. The CDR3 DNA is TGCGCCAGCAGCCAAGTTGTGGTTGGAGGTCTTGAAGCTTTCTTT. Its translation is CASSQVVVGGLEAFF.

The chain couples TRBV7-9 to TRBJ2-7; 8 bases are shared with TRBD1. CDR1 and CDR2 (germline): SEHNR, FQNEAQ (reference sequence). The CDR3 has 17 residues. Trimming at V came to 2 bases and at J to 0 bases, leaving 9 bases not matched to a gene. As DNA, the CDR3 is TGTGCCAGCAGCTTATCGCCCGGGACAGGCATCTCCTACGAGCAGTACTTC. Protein sequence: CASSLSPGTGISYEQYF.

The V call is TRBV5-5, the J call TRBJ2-7, with TRBD1 as a possible D gene (6 bases). Trimming shortened V by 0 bases and J by 6 bases, and 19 bases separated the two germline ends. Germline assignment: CDR1 SGHKS and CDR2 YYEKEE (reference sequence). This CDR3 has 16 residues. CDR3 sequence (DNA): TGTGCCAGCAGCTTGGGGGACACAGGAAGGTTTAGCGAGCAGTACTTC. It is translated as CASSLGDTGRFSEQYF.

V gene TRBV7-3 combines with J gene TRBJ2-2; 9 bases agree with TRBD1. The CDR3 runs 15 residues. The V gene end was trimmed by 3 bases and the J gene end by 5 bases; junction bases not matched to a gene: 4. Germline CDR1 and CDR2: SGHTA and FQGTGA. The CDR3 reads CASSLGQGRTGELFF. The CDR3 DNA reads TGTGCCAGCAGCTTGGGACAGGGAAGGACCGGGGAGCTGTTTTTT.

The genes are TRBV4-2 and TRBJ2-6; 11 positions agree with TRBD2. The CDR3 is 18 residues long. V was pared by 3 bases and J by 3 bases, with 7 bases of the junction left unmatched. Germline CDR1 reads LGHNA; CDR2 reads YNFKEQ. CDR3 sequence: CASSQFSGGAFGANVLTF. The CDR3 DNA is TGTGCCAGCAGCCAGTTTAGCGGGGGGGCATTTGGGGCCAACGTCCTGACTTTC.